Given below is one T cell receptor (beta chain) in context. This clone was seen just once. It lacks a known antigen. The sample holds no much larger clone one base away, and base qualities are not on file. Donors were healthy HIV-negative adults with no recently reported acute infections or vaccinations. All donors were Caucasian adults living in Nashville, Tennessee, USA. Magnetic negative selection was used to enrich CD4+ T cells, after which naive cells were positively selected on CD45RA and the negative fraction became the memory subset. After blood collection by leukapheresis, PBMCs were isolated using Ficoll-Histopaque density gradient centrifugation and then cryopreserved in the vapor phase of liquid nitrogen. Analytical flow cytometry was used to check the purity and quantity of every magnetically sorted T cell population. Genomic DNA was isolated from every sorted fraction and measured by UV absorbance on a Nanodrop 2000c.

The entry originates in a study of shared clonotypes between healthy human individuals (dated by TCRdb to the early 2020s). Looking at the study overall: Two women and a few men aged 18 to 49 years were included in the cohort. For each donor, CD4 naive and CD4 memory were each given three plates, CD8 naive was given two plates, and CD8 memory was given one plate. Blood TCR repertoires of about five healthy adults were deeply sequenced to estimate repertoire size and the extent of clonotype sharing between individuals. To increase sequencing depth and limit assay-specific biases, different laboratories used diverse techniques to prepare libraries and sequence TCR repertoires. Per donor, leukapheresis produced somewhere between about 0.9 and 10 billion PBMCs. Overall study results and their limits: Estimated clonotype richness was generally larger for naive than for memory subsets. Clonotypes shared by all four sorted-subset donors showed higher generation probabilities than non-shared clonotypes. Pairwise subsampling indicated that sequencing depth was expected to affect the degree of clonotype sharing among donors. Because the study included only a small number of donors, the genetic and exposure-history diversity represented was limited. Incomplete sequencing was indicated by rarefaction of sorted-subset datasets, despite the large sequencing depth. Across four donors, approximately 5% of naive CD4, 3% to 3.5% of naive CD8, roughly 2.2% of memory CD4, and approximately 0.4% of memory CD8 clonotypes were shared. Sampling was restricted to blood, and TCR repertoires in tissues likely differ from the TCR repertoires found in blood.

V drops 2 bases and J drops 0 bases, leaving 10 bases in between. From cysteine to phenylalanine, the CDR3 is 15 amino acids long. Only CDR3 DNA is held: 45 bases, read in frame from base 1. CDR1 is given as KGHSH and CDR2 as LQKENI, both from the germline V gene. Using the deep immunoSEQ assay, TCR CDR3 regions were amplified from genomic DNA by multiplex PCR. Extracted genomic DNA from each cell subset was spread evenly across all wells of several immunoSEQ 96-well plates, with each plate serving as a replicate. For sorted subsets, about 220 ng of genomic DNA, equivalent to around 30,000 T cell genomes, went into each replicate PCR. Purified libraries were quantified with a Qubit 3.0 fluorometer, sized on a Bioanalyzer 2100, and re-quantified with the KAPA Library Quantification kit. Each immunoSEQ 96-well plate was sequenced on its own single-read 150-cycle Illumina NextSeq 550 flow cell. Per the source publication's procedure: Because only junctional sequences without quality scores were contained in the immunoSEQ output, filtering matching that applied to full-length reads could not be performed. To assign V/J genes and CDR3, sequences were annotated using PyIR, a Python wrapper for IgBLAST v1.9, with IMGT germline references. Reads were filtered out if the reads had weak V/J assignments (E-value above 1e-6), no CDR3, stop codons, out-of-frame junctions, or ambiguous translated residues. V3J clonotypes were defined as sequences sharing an identical inferred V gene, J gene, and CDR3 amino acid sequence. To compute the percentage overlap between repertoires, the number of shared unique clonotypes was divided by the size of the smaller repertoire. Three approaches were used to assess repertoire richness: RTK rarefaction, the Chao1 estimator, and Recon v2.1 estimates of unobserved clonotypes. For all TCRbeta clonotypes obtained by the gDNA method from four donors, generation probabilities were computed with OLGA. This is the immuneACCESS table as TCRdb keeps it, with only in-frame sequences that have V and J called. A part of the clones is gone; compared with another copy, unresolved V genes explain less than half, and the rest is unexplained. V, J and clone size were drawn from that table, and D and trimming were deduced from the DNA. Here the sample has about 600,000 clones; around 97% occur a single time. The ten largest account for 0.045% to 0.07% of the sample.

The receptor was derived from a woman in her 30s in good health. The chain was built from TRBV18 and TRBJ1-2; the D gene identity is not certain. The material sequenced was naive CD4+ T cells sorted from blood. The sample's cell subset or site label, decoded: CD45RA+ positively selected. The CDR3 has the sequence CASSPVLQPNYGYTF. The DNA sequence follows: TGTGCCAGCTCACCAGTTTTACAACCTAACTATGGCTACACCTTC.